Listed here are 12 T cell receptor beta chains from one sample, sequenced in a study of T cell repertoires in cytomegalovirus infection. TCRdb re-called the reads through MiXCR, storing one row per CDR3 protein. This table holds about 160,000 distinct CDR3 sequences, roughly 18% found once. Sequencing was performed on CD8+ T cells from PBMCs. These receptors all come from a human donor in good health (CMV status not recorded). Some clones in this sample may be carry-over from other donors' samples.

This clonotype was observed a few times. This sequence joins TRBV4-3 and TRBJ2-7, with TRBD1 matching over 9 bases. The trim removed 3 bases at V and 1 base at J, leaving 4 bases unmatched. Per germline, CDR1 LGHNA and CDR2 YSLEER. The CDR3 contains 15 residues. DNA for the CDR3: TGCGCCAGCAGCCAGGGGACAGGGCTGTCCTACGAGCAGTACTTC. It translates to CASSQGTGLSYEQYF.

This clonotype was observed a few times. The J gene is TRBJ2-7, the V gene TRBV14; 10 nucleotides agree with TRBD1. The V segment lost 5 bases and the J segment 4 bases; nucleotides outside the gene matches: 5. Germline lookup yields CDR1 SGHDN and CDR2 FVKESK. This CDR3 region has 14 residues. CDR3 region: CASSRDRGNYEQYF. Written as DNA, the CDR3 is TGTGCCAGCAGCAGGGACAGGGGCAATTACGAGCAGTACTTC.

The chain uses TRBV6-2 or TRBV6-3 and TRBJ2-6, with D perhaps TRBD1 (5 bases). The CDR3 length is 15 residues. Trimming cost V 8 bases and J 0 bases, with 11 bases left between them. Germline V CDR1 and CDR2: MNHEY, SVGEGT. The CDR3 reads CASGPTASGANVLTF. For the CDR3, the DNA is TGTGCCAGCGGACCGACAGCCTCTGGGGCCAACGTCCTGACTTTC.

This clonotype was detected only a few times. V gene TRBV12-3 or TRBV12-4 combines with J gene TRBJ2-7; 8 bases align to TRBD2. CDR3 size: 13 residues. V shed 5 bases, J shed 3 bases, and the junction held 3 bases outside the gene matches. The CDR3 sequence: CASSPGGVYEQYF. The CDR3 bases are TGTGCCAGCAGTCCCGGGGGGGTCTACGAGCAGTACTTC.

This clonotype was counted only a few times. CDR3 coding DNA: TGTGCCAGCAGTTTAACAGGGGAGGCGAGGCCCCAGCATTTT. It specifies CASSLTGEARPQHF. The chain recombines TRBV28 with TRBJ1-5, with 7 positions matching TRBD1. V trimming: 2 bases; J trimming: 9 bases; junction bases outside the gene matches: 7. The CDR3 totals 14 residues. The germline V gene encodes CDR1 MDHEN and CDR2 SYDVKM.

This clonotype has a handful of counts. The genes are TRBV28 and TRBJ2-5; no reliable D call. The ends were cut back, 11 bases at V and 5 bases at J, with 15 bases in the middle. Per germline, CDR1 MDHEN and CDR2 SYDVKM. This CDR3 region has 12 residues. CDR3 sequence (DNA): TGTGCCGTGTCCCTGGGCGTGGAGACCCAGTACTTC. Amino acid sequence: CAVSLGVETQYF.

The chain has TRBV20-1 and TRBJ2-7; 9 bases line up with TRBD2. Unmatched junction bases numbered 11, after V lost 5 bases and J lost 3 bases. The CDR3 is 15 residues long. Germline assignment: CDR1 DFQATT and CDR2 SNEGSKA (reference sequence). The CDR3 spells CSAYRLAENNYEQYF. For the CDR3, the DNA is TGCAGTGCTTACCGACTAGCGGAAAATAACTACGAGCAGTACTTC.

This clonotype was counted a few times. The chain couples TRBV15 to TRBJ2-1, with TRBD1 identical over 8 bases. CDR3 size: 15 residues. The V and J ends lost 5 bases and 5 bases, in that order; junction bases with no gene match: 8. The germline gives CDR1 LNHNV, CDR2 YYDKDF (reference sequence). The CDR3 sequence: CATSQTTGAHNEQFF. As DNA, the CDR3 is TGTGCCACCAGCCAAACGACAGGGGCTCACAATGAGCAGTTCTTC.

There are a few counts of this clonotype. The V and J genes are TRBV7-8 and TRBJ2-7; tentative D call: TRBD2 (5 bases). This CDR3 is built from 13 residues. V was shortened by 1 base and J by 7 bases, with 11 bases between the two germline ends. Germline lookup yields CDR1 SGHVS and CDR2 FQNEAQ. CDR3 bases: TGTGCCAGCAGCTTAGAGCTAGGGAGTGAGCAGTACTTC. It translates to CASSLELGSEQYF.

J is TRBJ2-4 and V is TRBV28, with TRBD2 as a possible D gene (7 bases). The CDR3 loop spans 16 amino acids. V lost 5 bases, J lost 0 bases, and 14 bases lay in between. Germline values: CDR1 MDHEN, CDR2 SYDVKM. CDR3 nucleotides: TGTGCCAGCAGTCCCCGAGGGGGGGCAGCCAAAAACATTCAGTACTTC. This codes for CASSPRGGAAKNIQYF.

The rearrangement links TRBV11-2 to TRBJ2-7; the D is unclear. The CDR3 covers 13 residues. Germline values: CDR1 SGHAT, CDR2 FQNNGV. V shed 2 bases and J shed 6 bases, with 11 bases lying between them. CDR3: CASSLLGLSEQYF. The CDR3 DNA sequence: TGTGCCAGCAGCTTACTGGGGTTGTCCGAGCAGTACTTC.

This clonotype showed up just a few times. This chain's CDR3 is CASSFQRADNEQFF. The CDR3 bases are TGTGCCAGCAGCTTTCAGCGGGCTGACAATGAGCAGTTCTTC. V is TRBV11-2 and J is TRBJ2-1, with D possibly matching TRBD2 (6 bases). The CDR3 totals 14 residues. Trimming took off 3 bases at V and 5 bases at J, with 11 bases between the two ends. The germline V gene encodes CDR1 SGHAT and CDR2 FQNNGV.